Following are 27 T cell receptor beta chains from one sample sequenced in a study of blood T cell repertoires in COVID-19. Clones were sequenced by immunoSEQ multiplex PCR, and TCRdb holds only the in-frame ones, with some missing. The sample has around 63,000 clones, 79% seen once. The sequencing input was peripheral blood. These receptors came from a human donor in a cohort sampled during active COVID-19.

The rearrangement joins TRBV3-1 (or the pseudogene TRBV3-2) to TRBJ2-7; possibly TRBD1 for D (7 bases). CDR3 length: 13 amino acids. V was shortened by 4 bases and J by 6 bases, with 13 bases between the two germline ends. Germline loops: CDR1 LGHDT, CDR2 YNNKEL (reference sequence). CDR3 DNA sequence: TGTGCCAGCAGCCCAGGAGGGGGCGTCGAGCAGTACTTC. It yields the protein CASSPGGGVEQYF.

The V call is TRBV28, the J call TRBJ2-7; 8 bases are shared with TRBD1. This CDR3 is built from 16 residues. J lost 0 bases, V lost 3 bases, and 7 bases had no gene match. CDR1 and CDR2 from the germline V gene are MDHEN and SYDVKM. Here the CDR3 DNA reads TGTGCCAGCAGTTTCCCCGGACAGGGACTCTCCTACGAGCAGTACTTC. Translated: CASSFPGQGLSYEQYF.

This chain joins TRBV11-2 and TRBJ1-3; the match to TRBD1 covers 7 bases. Germline CDR1 is SGHAT and CDR2 is FQNNGV. The CDR3 runs 17 residues. The J segment lost 0 bases and the V segment lost 1 base, leaving 6 bases of the junction unmatched. The CDR3: CASSLGTGPNSGNTIYF. In nucleotides, the CDR3 is TGTGCCAGCAGCTTAGGGACAGGCCCCAACTCTGGAAACACCATATATTTT.

This sequence joins TRBV4-1 and TRBJ2-5, with TRBD1 identical over 7 bases. CDR3 length: 16 amino acids. Looked up from germline, CDR1 is MGHRA and CDR2 is YSYEKL. The junction had 9 bases not matched to a gene; V was cut back by 2 bases and J by 3 bases. CDR3 coding DNA: TGCGCCAGCAGCCAAAAAGGGGGCCCTAAGGAAGAGACCCAGTACTTC. Amino acid sequence: CASSQKGGPKEETQYF.

The chain links TRBV7-2 to TRBJ1-6; perhaps TRBD1 as D (6 bases). Germline-derived CDR1 and CDR2 are SGHTA and FQGNSA. This CDR3 has 13 residues. Trimming took 1 base from V and 15 from J, leaving 13 bases between them. CDR3 nucleotides: TGTGCCAGCAGCTTAGAGGGGTGGGGGCACCTCCACTTT. It yields the protein CASSLEGWGHLHF.

This clone was seen only a few times. This CDR3 reads CASSTGRGTEAFF. CDR3 in DNA: TGTGCCAGCAGCACTGGACGGGGTACTGAAGCTTTCTTT. V and J are TRBV7-9 and TRBJ1-1; D is unclear. This CDR3 contains 13 residues. Looked up from germline, CDR1 is SEHNR and CDR2 is FQNEAQ (reference sequence). The ends were cut back, 5 bases at V and 5 bases at J, with 12 bases in the middle.

The J gene is TRBJ2-2, the V gene TRBV5-1; D not certain. V lost 4 bases and J 2 bases, leaving 12 bases between the germline ends. The CDR3 is 15 residues long. CDR1 is SGHRS and CDR2 is YFSETQ in the germline V gene. DNA of the CDR3: TGCGCCAGCAGCCGCCAGGAACAAAACACCGGGGAGCTGTTTTTT. Its protein is CASSRQEQNTGELFF.

The chain recombines TRBV4-3 with TRBJ1-2, with TRBD1 matching over 7 bases. Germline V CDR1 and CDR2: LGHNA, YSLEER. Unmatched junction bases numbered 10, after V lost 1 base and J lost 5 bases. The CDR3 contains 16 residues. CDR3 sequence: CASSQGARQGQYGYTF. The CDR3 bases are TGCGCCAGCAGCCAAGGAGCTAGGCAGGGACAGTATGGCTACACCTTC.

J is TRBJ2-1 and V is TRBV6-5; 11 bases agree with TRBD2. The CDR3 covers 15 residues. Germline CDR1 and CDR2: MNHEY and SVGAGI. Unmatched junction bases numbered 7, after V lost 5 bases and J lost 7 bases. The CDR3 spells CASSHTSGSRNEQFF. CDR3 coding DNA: TGTGCCAGCAGTCACACTAGCGGGAGTAGGAATGAGCAGTTCTTC.

The chain joins TRBV18 to TRBJ2-5; 8 positions match TRBD2. Per the germline V gene, CDR1 is KGHSH and CDR2 is LQKENI. V shed 3 bases, J shed 1 base, and the junction held 4 bases outside the gene matches. This CDR3 comprises 15 residues. The CDR3 nucleotides are TGTGCCAGCTCACCTATAGGACTAGCCCAAGAGACCCAGTACTTC. It yields the protein CASSPIGLAQETQYF.

The J gene is TRBJ2-3, the V gene TRBV3-1 (or the pseudogene TRBV3-2), with a weak D call TRBD1 (5 bases). The CDR3 runs 18 residues. The V end lost 0 bases, the J end lost 4 bases, and 20 bases lay between the germline ends. Germline lookup yields CDR1 LGHDT and CDR2 YNNKEL (reference sequence). The CDR3 DNA sequence: TGTGCCAGCAGCCAAGATATTAGACCGGGCAAAGGGGCAGATACGCAGTATTTT. Its protein is CASSQDIRPGKGADTQYF.

This clone turned up a few times. The rearrangement joins TRBV6-2 or TRBV6-3 to TRBJ1-5; D possibly corresponds to TRBD1 (5 bases). CDR1 and CDR2 (germline): MNHEY, SVGEGT. Trimming pared 2 bases from V and 0 bases from J, leaving 5 bases between. The CDR3 is made up of 14 amino acids. The CDR3 is CASSYDSSNQPQHF. CDR3 sequence (DNA): TGTGCCAGCAGTTACGACAGTAGCAATCAGCCCCAGCATTTT.

The chain recombines TRBV11-2 with TRBJ1-3; the D gene is possibly TRBD1 (6 bases). Germline V gene lookup returns CDR1 SGHAT and CDR2 FQNNGV. V lost 6 bases, J lost 4 bases, and 16 bases lay in between. The CDR3 has 15 amino acids. The CDR3 DNA sequence: TGTGCCAGCAGATCTAGTCCAGGGGTCGGAAACACCATATATTTT. Protein: CASRSSPGVGNTIYF.

V usage is TRBV19 and J usage is TRBJ2-7; D possibly corresponds to TRBD2 (6 bases). The V end lost 5 bases, the J end lost 3 bases, and 8 bases lay between the germline ends. The germline V gene has CDR1 LNHDA and CDR2 SQIVND (reference sequence). CDR3 length equals 12 residues. The DNA for the CDR3 is TGTGCCAGTAGTGGAGGGCACTACGAGCAGTACTTC. Translating it yields CASSGGHYEQYF.

The chain has TRBV25-1 and TRBJ1-2; D not certain. Germline loops: CDR1 MGHDK, CDR2 SYGVNS. Between the trimmed V and J ends, which lost 5 bases and 7 bases, there was a span of 8 bases. This CDR3 region has 11 residues. This chain's CDR3 is CASSFQAGYTF. The CDR3 DNA follows: TGTGCCAGCAGTTTCCAAGCTGGCTACACCTTC.

CDR3 protein: CATSDTLLAGGPQEQFF. In DNA, the CDR3 is TGTGCCACCAGTGATACTTTACTAGCGGGAGGGCCACAGGAGCAGTTCTTC. This rearrangement joins TRBV24-1 to TRBJ2-1; 13 bases fit TRBD2. Trimming at V came to 3 bases and at J to 10 bases, leaving 11 bases not matched to a gene. CDR1 and CDR2 from the germline V gene are KGHDR and SFDVKD. This CDR3 has 17 amino acids.

CDR3 residues: CASSLRDRGRGTQYF. The CDR3, as DNA: TGTGCCAGCAGCCTCCGGGACAGGGGGCGTGGGACCCAGTACTTC. The chain is built from TRBV6-5 and TRBJ2-5; TRBD1 agrees at 12 bases. The V segment lost 6 bases and the J segment 7 bases; nucleotides outside the gene matches: 9. CDR1 MNHEY and CDR2 SVGAGI come from the germline V gene. The CDR3 is 15 residues long.

The chain links TRBV6-2 or TRBV6-3 to TRBJ1-5; D unclear. V was clipped by 5 bases and J by 6 bases, with 29 bases between them. This CDR3 is 19 amino acids long. Germline-derived CDR1 and CDR2 are MNHEY and SVGEGT. CDR3 DNA: TGTGCCAGCAGTCGCAACAACCCACTTGGTCTACAGCGGGGTCAGCCCCAGCATTTT. This sequence encodes CASSRNNPLGLQRGQPQHF.

This clone was recorded once. V and J are TRBV11-3 and TRBJ2-3, with D possibly TRBD2 on 6 matching bases. Trimming shortened V by 5 bases and J by 5 bases, and 17 bases separated the two germline ends. The CDR3 extends over 15 amino acids. Germline V CDR1 and CDR2: SGHNT, YENEEA. CDR3 in amino acids: CASSPGTPGRDTQYF. The CDR3 DNA reads as TGTGCCAGCAGCCCCGGGACTCCGGGACGAGATACGCAGTATTTT.

The CDR3 coding sequence is TGTGCCAGCAGTTACACCACGGGACAGAGCGTCTATGGCTACACCTTC. Translated, it gives CASSYTTGQSVYGYTF. V and J are TRBV6-5 and TRBJ1-2; TRBD1 aligns across 7 bases. The CDR3 is 16 amino acids. Trimming removed 2 bases from V and 4 bases from J; junction bases left unmatched: 10. Per germline, CDR1 MNHEY and CDR2 SVGAGI.

The genes are TRBV30 and TRBJ1-2; TRBD1 agrees at 7 bases. The V gene's germline CDR1 is GTSNPN and CDR2 SVGIG (reference sequence). CDR3 length equals 15 residues. With V trimmed by 0 bases and J by 1 base, 5 bases remained unmatched. The chain's CDR3 is CAWSVQPGGNYGYTF. The CDR3, as DNA: TGTGCCTGGAGTGTACAGCCAGGGGGTAACTATGGCTACACCTTC.

The chain recombines TRBV7-6 with TRBJ2-1; weak D call: TRBD2 (7 bases). V shed 8 bases and J shed 9 bases, with 29 bases lying between them. CDR3 size: 17 residues. CDR1 is SGHVS and CDR2 is FNYEAQ in the germline V gene. CDR3 coding DNA: TGTGCCAGCGGGGGGTTAGCGGGCGGGGGCCTTTTTGGTGAGCAGTTCTTC. Its protein product is CASGGLAGGGLFGEQFF.

The J gene is TRBJ1-6, the V gene TRBV7-2; possibly TRBD1 for D (5 bases). The V gene lost 4 bases and the J gene lost 0 bases, with 16 bases spanning the gap. There are 18 residues in the CDR3. Looked up from germline, CDR1 is SGHTA and CDR2 is FQGNSA. The CDR3 bases are TGTGCCAGCAGCTCCGACAGATTAAGAAGCTCCTATAATTCACCCCTCCACTTT. This gives the protein CASSSDRLRSSYNSPLHF.

This clone was seen more than once but under ten times. The chain uses TRBV15 and TRBJ2-5, with a weak D call TRBD1 (5 bases). Germline CDR1 is LNHNV and CDR2 is YYDKDF (reference sequence). The CDR3 contains 15 residues. V shed 0 bases and J shed 2 bases, with 10 bases lying between them. This chain's CDR3 is CATSRETQGQETQYF. Here the CDR3 DNA reads TGTGCCACCAGCAGAGAAACCCAGGGTCAAGAGACCCAGTACTTC.

This rearrangement joins TRBV5-4 to TRBJ2-7; TRBD1 is a possible D gene (6 bases). The germline CDR1 and CDR2 sequences are SGHNT and YYREEE (reference sequence). V lost 4 bases and J lost 3, with 11 bases in between. The CDR3 is 13 amino acids. The CDR3 DNA reads as TGTGCCAGCAGCGTGGACAGAGTCTACGAGCAGTACTTC. Translated: CASSVDRVYEQYF.

The chain employs TRBV29-1 and TRBJ1-3; D perhaps matches TRBD1 (6 bases). Germline loops: CDR1 SQVTM, CDR2 ANQGSEA. The CDR3 covers 15 residues. V was pared by 4 bases and J by 0 bases, with 13 bases between. CDR3 sequence: CSVVLDRYSGNTIYF. For the CDR3, the DNA is TGCAGCGTTGTCCTGGACAGATACTCTGGAAACACCATATATTTT.

The chain links TRBV7-3 to TRBJ2-1, with 7 bases matching TRBD1. Germline V gene sequence: CDR1 SGHTA, CDR2 FQGTGA. This CDR3 comprises 19 residues. V shed 0 bases, J shed 5 bases, and the junction held 16 bases outside the gene matches. CDR3 sequence: CASSLTISSRQGQNNEQFF. The CDR3 DNA is TGTGCCAGCAGCTTAACGATATCTTCAAGACAGGGTCAAAACAATGAGCAGTTCTTC.